This T cell receptor (beta chain) originates from a study of T cell responses to AZD1222 COVID-19 vaccine. Study-level findings and limits: Seropositive at baseline were only a handful of AZD1222 recipients. Reportedly, nearly half the spike-specific TCRs target unmutated variant regions.

Notes on this clone: The target antigen is unknown.

The CDR3 spans 12 residues. CDR1 MDHEN and CDR2 SYDVKM come from the germline V gene. The repertoire was sequenced with immunoSEQ multiplex PCR; TCRdb's copy has only in-frame clones and lacks some. The sample gives roughly 67,000 clones, 89% of which show up once; more than 25% is in the top ten. Samples with a second dose at about 4 or about 12 weeks were pooled together. The gene calls are TRBV28 and TRBJ1-4; D remains unclear. The sequencing used peripheral blood, collected 28 days after the second AZD1222 dose. This receptor was taken from an adult who received the AZD1222 COVID-19 vaccine. The DNA of the CDR3 is TGTGCTTCAAGGGTCCGGGATGAAAAACTGTTTTTT. Translated, it gives CASRVRDEKLFF. The entire variable domain, with the rest obtained from reference TRBV28 and TRBJ1-4, is as follows: DVKVTQSSRYLVKRTGEKVFLECVQDMDHENMFWYRQDPGLGLRLIYFSYDVKMKEKGDIPEGYSVSREKKERFSLILESASTNQTSMYLCASRVRDEKLFFGSGTQLSVL.